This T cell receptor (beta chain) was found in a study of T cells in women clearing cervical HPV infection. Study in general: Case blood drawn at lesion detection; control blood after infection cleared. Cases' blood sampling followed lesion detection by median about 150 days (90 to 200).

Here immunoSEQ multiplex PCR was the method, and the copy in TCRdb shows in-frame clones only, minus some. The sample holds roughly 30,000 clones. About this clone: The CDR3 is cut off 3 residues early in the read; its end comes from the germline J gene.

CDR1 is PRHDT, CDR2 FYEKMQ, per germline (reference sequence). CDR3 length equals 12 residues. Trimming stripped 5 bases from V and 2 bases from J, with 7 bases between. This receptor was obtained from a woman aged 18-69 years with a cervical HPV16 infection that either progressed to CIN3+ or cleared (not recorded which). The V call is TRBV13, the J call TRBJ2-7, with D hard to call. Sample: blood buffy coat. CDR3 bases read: TGTGCCAGCAGCCTTAATCCCTACGAG. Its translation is CASSLNPYE. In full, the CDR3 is CASSLNPYEQYF.